Listed here are 11 T cell receptor beta chains from one sample, sequenced in a study of CD8 T cells in ankylosing spondylitis. General study points: Ankylosing spondylitis blood appeared to carry a characteristic TCR beta motif of 7 or 8 highly homologous variants.

TCRdb processed the 5' RACE reads anew with MiXCR; each CDR3 protein has one entry. The sample holds approximately 150,000 distinct CDR3 sequences, roughly 15% seen once. These receptors' antigens are unknown. The sample comprised blood, either unsorted or a sorted T cell fraction (not recorded which). The receptors derive from a male donor with ankylosing spondylitis.

This clonotype was picked up a small number of times. The chain combines TRBV20-1 with TRBJ2-5; the match to TRBD1 covers 10 bases. This CDR3 is built from 15 residues. V was pared by 0 bases and J by 4 bases, with 5 bases of the junction left unmatched. Germline loops: CDR1 DFQATT, CDR2 SNEGSKA (reference sequence). The DNA of the CDR3 is TGCAGTGCTAGAGATAGGGGACAGGGGAGAGAGACCCAGTACTTC. Amino acids: CSARDRGQGRETQYF.

This clonotype was counted many times. The chain joins TRBV4-1 to TRBJ2-2; TRBD1 is a possible D gene (5 bases). Germline CDR1 reads MGHRA; CDR2 reads YSYEKL. Trimming took off 4 bases at V and 3 bases at J, with 9 bases between the two ends. The CDR3 loop spans 14 amino acids. The CDR3 reads CASSLTEDTGELFF. For the CDR3, the DNA is TGCGCCAGCAGCCTGACAGAGGACACCGGGGAGCTGTTTTTT.

The chain recombines TRBV24-1 with TRBJ2-7; unclear D gene. The V end was cut by 4 bases, the J end by 3 bases, with 0 bases between. The CDR3 runs 10 residues. CDR1 KGHDR and CDR2 SFDVKD come from the germline V gene. Written as DNA, the CDR3 is TGTGCCACCAGTGACTACGAGCAGTACTTC. Its translation: CATSDYEQYF.

The sample holds many counts of this clonotype. The chain has TRBV29-1 and TRBJ2-1; D unclear. This CDR3 comprises 10 residues. Between the trimmed V and J ends, which lost 7 bases and 8 bases, there was a span of 9 bases. Germline assignment: CDR1 SQVTM and CDR2 ANQGSEA. The CDR3 is CSGVGHEQFF. CDR3 coding DNA: TGCAGCGGGGTTGGGCATGAGCAGTTCTTC.

This clonotype has only a few counts. This sequence joins TRBV25-1 and TRBJ2-7; 9 nucleotides line up with TRBD1. This CDR3 is 13 amino acids long. The germline V gene has CDR1 MGHDK and CDR2 SYGVNS. V shed 7 bases, J shed 5 bases, and the junction held 6 bases outside the gene matches. The CDR3 protein is CASKSQGADEQYF. The CDR3 coding sequence is TGTGCCAGCAAATCACAGGGGGCGGACGAGCAGTACTTC.

CDR3 in DNA: TGCAGTGCAAGGACTAGCGGCACAGATACGCAGTATTTT. Translated, it gives CSARTSGTDTQYF. V usage is TRBV20-1 and J usage is TRBJ2-3, with 9 bases lining up with TRBD2. CDR1 DFQATT and CDR2 SNEGSKA come from the germline V gene (reference sequence). This CDR3 spans 13 amino acids. The ends lost 6 bases at V and 1 base at J; junction bases unmatched: 2.

The chain combines TRBV4-2 with TRBJ2-3, with D unresolved. Germline V gene lookup returns CDR1 LGHNA and CDR2 YNFKEQ. The V end was cut by 4 bases, the J end by 5 bases, with 7 bases between. The CDR3 extends over 12 amino acids. The CDR3 nucleotides read TGTGCCAGCAGCCCTCCACAAGATACGCAGTATTTT. It encodes CASSPPQDTQYF.

V is TRBV28 and J is TRBJ1-5; D remains unclear. The length of the CDR3 is 9 residues. The germline V gene has CDR1 MDHEN and CDR2 SYDVKM. Trimming left V 9 bases short and J 7 bases short, with 4 bases between. CDR3 amino acids: CASGQPQHF. CDR3 in DNA: TGTGCCAGTGGGCAGCCCCAGCATTTT.

This clonotype was counted a few times. J is TRBJ2-1 and V is TRBV16; no clear D. The ends were cut back, 0 bases at V and 10 bases at J, with 10 bases in the middle. CDR3 length: 13 residues. Germline V gene lookup returns CDR1 KGHSY and CDR2 FQNENV. CDR3 region: CASSQSGRREQFF. CDR3 nucleotides: TGTGCCAGCAGCCAATCGGGCAGAAGAGAGCAGTTCTTC.

This clonotype was seen only once. J is TRBJ2-7 and V is TRBV7-9, with D possibly being TRBD2 (5 bases). CDR3 length equals 13 residues. Germline V CDR1 and CDR2: SEHNR, FQNEAQ (reference sequence). Deletions cut 1 base from V and 7 bases from J, with 11 bases between. The CDR3 region is CASSLVGRGEQYF. The CDR3 DNA reads TGTGCCAGCAGCTTAGTAGGTCGGGGTGAGCAGTACTTC. Full variable domain (remainder filled in from reference TRBV7-9 and TRBJ2-7): DTGVSQNPRHKITKRGQNVTFRCDPISEHNRLYWYRQTLGQGPEFLTYFQNEAQLEKSRLLSDRFSAERPKGSFSTLEIQRTEQGDSAMYLCASSLVGRGEQYFGPGTRLTVT.

The chain combines TRBV24-1 with TRBJ2-2, with 7 bases that match TRBD1. Trimming removed 0 bases from V and 4 bases from J; junction bases left unmatched: 4. The germline CDR1 and CDR2 sequences are KGHDR and SFDVKD. This CDR3 is built from 16 residues. In DNA, the CDR3 is TGTGCCACCAGTGATTTGGAAGGGGGCGTCACCGGGGAGCTGTTTTTT. It encodes CATSDLEGGVTGELFF.